The 15 T cell receptor beta chains reported below all come from one sample, sequenced in a study of cytomegalovirus exposure and HLA in healthy donors. The protocol was immunoSEQ multiplex PCR, while the TCRdb copy is restricted to in-frame clones and leaves out a portion. The table lists more than 110,000 clones, about 95% of them singletons. The sample comprised PBMCs. All receptors derive from a man between 18 and 35 years old in good health and CMV-seropositive.

Here the CDR3 DNA reads TGTGCCATCAGTGATCGGGACACCGGGGAGCTGTTTTTT. Encoded protein: CAISDRDTGELFF. The rearrangement links TRBV10-3 to TRBJ2-2; D not resolved. CDR3 size: 13 residues. Trimming pared 3 bases from V and 3 bases from J, leaving 5 bases between. Germline V gene lookup returns CDR1 ENHRY and CDR2 SYGVKD.

The chain has TRBV5-1 and TRBJ2-1; a possible D gene is TRBD1 (5 bases). Germline-derived CDR1 and CDR2 are SGHRS and YFSETQ. The CDR3 covers 14 residues. The germline V and J ends were trimmed by 0 bases and 5 bases, with 9 bases remaining between them. The CDR3 loop is CASSLGDSHNEQFF. CDR3 DNA sequence: TGCGCCAGCAGCTTGGGTGACAGCCACAATGAGCAGTTCTTC. Full variable domain (outside the CDR3, taken from reference TRBV5-1 and TRBJ2-1): KAGVTQTPRYLIKTRGQQVTLSCSPISGHRSVSWYQQTPGQGLQFLFEYFSETQRNKGNFPGRFSGRQFSNSRSEMNVSTLELGDSALYLCASSLGDSHNEQFFGPGTRLTVL.

V usage is TRBV9 and J usage is TRBJ2-1; 9 nucleotides align to TRBD1. The germline V gene has CDR1 SGDLS and CDR2 YYNGEE. This CDR3 has 16 amino acids. The V segment lost 1 base and the J segment 2 bases; nucleotides outside the gene matches: 4. CDR3 nucleotides: TGTGCCAGCAGCGTACGGGGACAGGGTACCTACAATGAGCAGTTCTTC. Its protein product is CASSVRGQGTYNEQFF.

J is TRBJ1-2 and V is TRBV28; no clear D. The V and J ends lost 1 base and 0 bases respectively, with 9 bases between them. CDR3 length equals 15 residues. Germline V gene lookup returns CDR1 MDHEN and CDR2 SYDVKM. The DNA for the CDR3 is TGTGCCAGCAGTTTATTAACGGGAACTAACTATGGCTACACCTTC. It codes for CASSLLTGTNYGYTF.

V and J are TRBV6-6 and TRBJ2-1; TRBD2 agrees at 8 bases. The CDR3 length is 16 residues. The junction had 6 bases not matched to a gene; V was cut back by 5 bases and J by 0 bases. Germline V gene sequence: CDR1 MNHNY, CDR2 SVGAGI (reference sequence). CDR3 in amino acids: CASSQTTSGSYNEQFF. CDR3 sequence (DNA): TGTGCCAGCAGTCAGACAACTAGCGGCTCCTACAATGAGCAGTTCTTC.

The rearrangement links TRBV27 to TRBJ1-1; 9 bases map to TRBD1. Germline CDR1 is MNHEY and CDR2 is SMNVEV (reference sequence). CDR3 length: 14 residues. V lost 3 bases and J lost 10; bases outside the gene matches: 9. CDR3 sequence reads: CASSFSGTGIIAFF. CDR3 in DNA: TGTGCCAGCAGTTTCTCGGGGACAGGGATCATAGCTTTCTTT.

Only a few counts were recorded for this clone. The CDR3 DNA follows: TGTGCCAGCAGCTTAGAGGCCCGAGGATCGTCCCAGCATTTT. It translates to CASSLEARGSSQHF. This chain uses TRBV7-9 with TRBJ1-5; no definite D call. In germline, CDR1 is SEHNR, CDR2 FQNEAQ (reference sequence). The CDR3 contains 14 residues. V was clipped by 1 base and J by 11 bases, with 15 bases between them.

The chain carries TRBV11-2 and TRBJ2-7, with D possibly TRBD2 on 6 matching bases. The CDR3 runs to 15 residues. Germline CDR1 and CDR2: SGHAT and FQNNGV. The ends were cut back, 1 base at V and 3 bases at J, with 13 bases in the middle. CDR3 region: CASSLGDSPLYEQYF. DNA for the CDR3: TGTGCCAGCAGCTTAGGGGACTCCCCTCTCTACGAGCAGTACTTC.

The chain links TRBV7-9 to TRBJ2-5; possibly TRBD2 for D (5 bases). Germline CDR1 reads SEHNR; CDR2 reads FQNEAQ (reference sequence). This CDR3 is 16 amino acids long. The V and J ends lost 5 bases and 1 base respectively, with 17 bases between them. The CDR3 spells CASSPPFRAAQETQYF. CDR3 sequence (DNA): TGTGCCAGCAGCCCGCCCTTTCGAGCGGCCCAAGAGACCCAGTACTTC.

This chain links TRBV5-1 with TRBJ1-5; no definite D call. The CDR3 spans 13 residues. V shed 0 bases and J shed 4 bases, with 5 bases lying between them. Germline CDR1 and CDR2: SGHRS and YFSETQ. CDR3 loop: CASSLELNQPQHF. The DNA of the CDR3 is TGCGCCAGCAGCTTGGAACTAAATCAGCCCCAGCATTTT.

V and J are TRBV9 and TRBJ2-1, with 10 bases lining up with TRBD2. The germline V gene has CDR1 SGDLS and CDR2 YYNGEE. This CDR3 has 16 residues. The junction had 3 bases not matched to a gene; V was cut back by 0 bases and J by 3 bases. CDR3 loop: CASSVDPSGSYNEQFF. The CDR3 DNA sequence: TGTGCCAGCAGCGTAGATCCTAGCGGGAGCTACAATGAGCAGTTCTTC. The full variable domain, with the rest looked up from reference TRBV9 and TRBJ2-1, is DSGVTQTPKHLITATGQRVTLRCSPRSGDLSVYWYQQSLDQGLQFLIQYYNGEERAKGNILERFSAQQFPDLHSELNLSSLELGDSALYFCASSVDPSGSYNEQFFGPGTRLTVL.

J is TRBJ2-5 and V is TRBV2; no clear D. CDR1 is SNHLY, CDR2 FYNNEI, per germline. Trimming removed 6 bases at V and 0 bases at J, with 5 bases between. This CDR3 is 12 amino acids long. Here the CDR3 DNA reads TGTGCCAGCAGGGCAGACCAAGAGACCCAGTACTTC. This encodes CASRADQETQYF.

The V call is TRBV6-6, the J call TRBJ2-7, with TRBD2 matching 7 bases. The CDR3 is 15 residues long. V was clipped by 0 bases and J by 3 bases; unmatched bases: 5. CDR1 MNHNY and CDR2 SVGAGI come from the germline V gene (reference sequence). Here the CDR3 reads CASSYSSREVYEQYF. For the CDR3, the DNA is TGTGCCAGCAGTTACTCGTCACGGGAGGTCTACGAGCAGTACTTC.

This clone was counted a few times. The chain couples TRBV5-1 to TRBJ2-1, with a weak D call TRBD2 (6 bases). CDR3 length: 15 residues. V was trimmed by 5 bases and J by 7 bases, leaving 19 bases between them. The germline gives CDR1 SGHRS, CDR2 YFSETQ. The CDR3 DNA follows: TGCGCCAGCAGTCTGGATCGGGGGAGTAATAATGAGCAGTTCTTC. Residues: CASSLDRGSNNEQFF. The complete variable domain, with remaining parts taken from reference TRBV5-1 and TRBJ2-1, reads KAGVTQTPRYLIKTRGQQVTLSCSPISGHRSVSWYQQTPGQGLQFLFEYFSETQRNKGNFPGRFSGRQFSNSRSEMNVSTLELGDSALYLCASSLDRGSNNEQFFGPGTRLTVL.

The V and J genes are TRBV28 and TRBJ1-2, with no clear D. V was pared by 5 bases and J by 4 bases, with 17 bases between. The CDR3 length is 15 residues. Looked up from germline, CDR1 is MDHEN and CDR2 is SYDVKM. The CDR3 protein is CASSPEVTGSYGYTF. The CDR3 nucleotides read TGTGCCAGCAGTCCAGAGGTCACCGGGTCCTATGGCTACACCTTC.